These 10 T cell receptor beta chains originate from one sample sequenced in a study of stem cell transplantation in POMP-related autoinflammatory disease (dated by TCRdb to 2020 to 2022). Library preparation employed the immunoSEQ multiplex PCR assay. Sourced from immuneACCESS, this table was stored by TCRdb with only in-frame sequences that have V and J called. A share of the clones is absent; for the studies checked, an unresolved V gene accounts for under half, and the remainder has no known explanation. In this sample the table shows some 33,000 clones, around 90% of which occur a single time. Together, the top ten hold 0.6% to 0.75% of the sample. This specimen's time point label, interpreted: before hematopoietic stem cell transplant. Sequenced material: CD4+ T cells from PBMCs, taken before stem cell transplantation. Every receptor here comes from a human donor with POMP-related autoinflammation and immune dysregulation (PRAID).

V usage is TRBV5-6 and J usage is TRBJ2-1, with 9 bases matching TRBD2. Germline V gene data show CDR1 as SGHDT and CDR2 as YYEEEE. CDR3 size: 14 residues. The V and J ends lost 4 bases and 10 bases, in that order; junction bases with no gene match: 9. The CDR3 nucleotides are TGTGCCAGCAGCCATGCGGGGGGGCCGGGAGAGCAGTTCTTC. This sequence encodes CASSHAGGPGEQFF.

The J gene is TRBJ1-5, the V gene TRBV11-2; D is perhaps TRBD1 (5 bases). This CDR3 region has 14 residues. V shed 2 bases and J shed 6 bases, with 11 bases lying between them. Germline V gene data show CDR1 as SGHAT and CDR2 as FQNNGV. The CDR3 sequence: CASSLNSGGQPQHF. In DNA, the CDR3 is TGTGCCAGCAGCTTAAATTCGGGGGGTCAGCCCCAGCATTTT.

The chain is built from TRBV2 and TRBJ2-3; 8 bases align to TRBD2. Germline V gene data show CDR1 as SNHLY and CDR2 as FYNNEI. Losses at the gene ends were 6 bases for V and 1 base for J; bases not matched to a gene: 12. The CDR3 length is 17 residues. The CDR3 region is CASRDYPWRGGTDTQYF. CDR3 nucleotide sequence: TGTGCCAGCAGGGATTACCCTTGGCGGGGGGGCACAGATACGCAGTATTTT.

This clone was detected once. This chain connects TRBV19 to TRBJ1-3; no reliable D call. The V gene's germline CDR1 is LNHDA and CDR2 SQIVND (reference sequence). This CDR3 is 14 amino acids long. V lost 3 bases and J 4 bases, leaving 10 bases between the germline ends. In DNA, the CDR3 is TGTGCCAGTAGTATTGGAATGCCGGGAAACACCATATATTTT. Its translation is CASSIGMPGNTIYF.

The rearrangement links TRBV11-2 to TRBJ1-2; D gene uncertain. The CDR3 is 15 residues long. From germline, CDR1 is SGHAT and CDR2 FQNNGV. V gave up 0 bases and J gave up 3 bases, with 11 bases separating them. CDR3 nucleotides: TGTGCCAGCAGCTTAGATCTAGTCGCCTACTATGGCTACACCTTC. It translates to CASSLDLVAYYGYTF. Full variable domain (outside the CDR3, taken from reference TRBV11-2 and TRBJ1-2): EAGVAQSPRYKIIEKRQSVAFWCNPISGHATLYWYQQILGQGPKLLIQFQNNGVVDDSQLPKDRFSAERLKGVDSTLKIQPAKLEDSAVYLCASSLDLVAYYGYTFGSGTRLTVV.

The V and J genes are TRBV2 and TRBJ2-7; D unclear. The CDR3 consists of 12 residues. Germline V gene data show CDR1 as SNHLY and CDR2 as FYNNEI. V was shortened by 1 base and J by 3 bases, with 4 bases between the two germline ends. Here the CDR3 reads CASSEVGYEQYF. The CDR3 nucleotides are TGTGCCAGCAGTGAAGTGGGCTACGAGCAGTACTTC. The variable domain in full, with the rest retrieved from reference TRBV2 and TRBJ2-7, is EPEVTQTPSHQVTQMGQEVILRCVPISNHLYFYWYRQILGQKVEFLVSFYNNEISEKSEIFDDQFSVERPDGSNFTLKIRSTKLEDSAMYFCASSEVGYEQYFGPGTRLTVT.

The chain has TRBV7-6 and TRBJ2-1; D is undetermined. Trimming took off 1 base at V and 4 bases at J, with 5 bases between the two ends. The CDR3 is made up of 13 amino acids. CDR1 SGHVS and CDR2 FNYEAQ come from the germline V gene. In nucleotides, the CDR3 is TGTGCCAGCAGCTTAGGGCCTTACAATGAGCAGTTCTTC. Translation gives CASSLGPYNEQFF.

The V call is TRBV6-5, the J call TRBJ1-2, with D possibly matching TRBD1 (6 bases). Trimming removed 0 bases from V and 4 bases from J, with 15 bases in between. Per the germline V gene, CDR1 is MNHEY and CDR2 is SVGAGI. This CDR3 comprises 16 residues. CDR3 sequence reads: CASSYSMGAPGYGYTF. CDR3 nucleotides: TGTGCCAGCAGTTACTCGATGGGGGCGCCGGGCTATGGCTACACCTTC.

The CDR3 bases are TGTGCCAGCAGCTTAAATGCGGGGGGAGATCAGCCCCAGCATTTT. Translated, it gives CASSLNAGGDQPQHF. The chain employs TRBV5-4 and TRBJ1-5; a weak D match, TRBD1 (5 bases). The V end was cut by 2 bases, the J end by 5 bases, with 14 bases between. The CDR3 is made up of 15 amino acids. Germline-derived CDR1 and CDR2 are SGHNT and YYREEE (reference sequence).

The rearrangement uses TRBV9 and TRBJ2-3; 9 positions agree with TRBD2. Trimming removed 1 base from V and 4 bases from J; junction bases left unmatched: 4. This CDR3 is built from 15 residues. The germline V gene has CDR1 SGDLS and CDR2 YYNGEE. DNA for the CDR3: TGTGCCAGCAGCGTATCAGCGGGGGGTCCAGATACGCAGTATTTT. This sequence encodes CASSVSAGGPDTQYF. The variable domain in full, completed from reference TRBV9 and TRBJ2-3, reads DSGVTQTPKHLITATGQRVTLRCSPRSGDLSVYWYQQSLDQGLQFLIQYYNGEERAKGNILERFSAQQFPDLHSELNLSSLELGDSALYFCASSVSAGGPDTQYFGPGTRLTVL.